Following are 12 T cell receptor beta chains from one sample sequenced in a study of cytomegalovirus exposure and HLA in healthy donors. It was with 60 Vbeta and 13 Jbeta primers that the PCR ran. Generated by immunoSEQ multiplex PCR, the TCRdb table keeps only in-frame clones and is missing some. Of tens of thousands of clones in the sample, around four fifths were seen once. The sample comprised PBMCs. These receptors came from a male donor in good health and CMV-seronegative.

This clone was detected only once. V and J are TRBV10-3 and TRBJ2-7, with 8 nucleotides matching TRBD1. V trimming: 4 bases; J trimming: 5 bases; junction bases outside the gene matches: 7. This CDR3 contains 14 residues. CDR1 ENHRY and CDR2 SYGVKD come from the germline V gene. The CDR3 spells CAISGRQGPHEQYF. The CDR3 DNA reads TGTGCCATCAGTGGCAGACAGGGGCCCCACGAGCAGTACTTC.

CDR3 protein: CASSLYRGPYIQYF. The CDR3 nucleotides are TGTGCCAGCAGCCTTTACAGGGGGCCTTACATTCAGTACTTC. J is TRBJ2-4 and V is TRBV14; 9 bases fit TRBD1. Germline V CDR1 and CDR2: SGHDN, FVKESK. The CDR3 runs to 14 residues. V dropped 4 bases and J dropped 8; count of bases not matched to a gene: 6.

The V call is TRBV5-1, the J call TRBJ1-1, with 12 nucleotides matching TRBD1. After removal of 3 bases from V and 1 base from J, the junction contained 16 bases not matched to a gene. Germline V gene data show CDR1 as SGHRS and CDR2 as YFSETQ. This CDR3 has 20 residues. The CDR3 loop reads CASSSKRPGTGGARNTEAFF. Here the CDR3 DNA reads TGCGCCAGCAGCTCGAAACGTCCCGGGACAGGGGGCGCGCGGAACACTGAAGCTTTCTTT.

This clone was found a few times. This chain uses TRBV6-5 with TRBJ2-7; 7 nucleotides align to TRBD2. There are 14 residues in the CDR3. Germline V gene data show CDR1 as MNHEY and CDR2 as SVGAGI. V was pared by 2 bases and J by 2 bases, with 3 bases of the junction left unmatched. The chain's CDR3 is CASSYGGGPYEQYF. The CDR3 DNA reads TGTGCCAGCAGTTACGGGGGGGGTCCCTACGAGCAGTACTTC.

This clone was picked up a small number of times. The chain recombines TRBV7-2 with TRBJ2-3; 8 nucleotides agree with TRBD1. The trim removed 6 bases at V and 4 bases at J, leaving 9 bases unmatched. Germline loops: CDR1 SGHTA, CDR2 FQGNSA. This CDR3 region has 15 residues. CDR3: CASSPGQGNADTQYF. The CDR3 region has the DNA TGTGCCAGCAGTCCAGGACAGGGCAACGCAGATACGCAGTATTTT. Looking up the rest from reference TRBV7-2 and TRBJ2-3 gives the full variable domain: GAGVSQSPSNKVTEKGKDVELRCDPISGHTALYWYRQSLGQGLEFLIYFQGNSAPDKSGLPSDRFSAERTGGSVSTLTIQRTQQEDSAVYLCASSPGQGNADTQYFGPGTRLTVL.

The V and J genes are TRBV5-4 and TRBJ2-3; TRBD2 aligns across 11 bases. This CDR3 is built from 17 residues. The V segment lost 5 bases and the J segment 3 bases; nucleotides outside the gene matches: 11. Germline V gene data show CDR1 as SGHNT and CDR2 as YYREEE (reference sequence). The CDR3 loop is CASRPGTSGFRTDTQYF. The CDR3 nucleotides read TGTGCCAGCAGGCCCGGGACTAGCGGTTTTAGAACAGATACGCAGTATTTT.

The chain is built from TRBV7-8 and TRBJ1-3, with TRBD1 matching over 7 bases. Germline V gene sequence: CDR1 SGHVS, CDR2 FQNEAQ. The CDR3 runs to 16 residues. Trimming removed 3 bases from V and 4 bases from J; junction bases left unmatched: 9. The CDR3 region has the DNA TGTGCCAGCAGCTTTATATCGACAGGGCCGGGAAACACCATATATTTT. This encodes CASSFISTGPGNTIYF.

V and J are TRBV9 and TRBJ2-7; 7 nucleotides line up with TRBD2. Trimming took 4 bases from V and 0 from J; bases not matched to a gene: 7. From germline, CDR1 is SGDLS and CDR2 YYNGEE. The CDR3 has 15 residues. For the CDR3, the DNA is TGTGCCAGCAGCCCCATCCCGGGGGGCTCCTACGAGCAGTACTTC. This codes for CASSPIPGGSYEQYF.

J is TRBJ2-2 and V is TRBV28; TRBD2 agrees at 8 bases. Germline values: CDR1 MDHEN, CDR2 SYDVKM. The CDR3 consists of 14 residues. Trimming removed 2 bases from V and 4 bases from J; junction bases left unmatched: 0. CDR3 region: CASSLAGGTGELFF. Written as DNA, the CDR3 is TGTGCCAGCAGTTTAGCGGGGGGCACCGGGGAGCTGTTTTTT.

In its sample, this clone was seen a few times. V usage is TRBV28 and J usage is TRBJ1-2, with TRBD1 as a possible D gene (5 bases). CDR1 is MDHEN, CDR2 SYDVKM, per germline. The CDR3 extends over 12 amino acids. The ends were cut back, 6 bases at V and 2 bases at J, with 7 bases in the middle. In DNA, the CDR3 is TGTGCCAGCAGGGACACCAACTATGGCTACACCTTC. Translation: CASRDTNYGYTF.

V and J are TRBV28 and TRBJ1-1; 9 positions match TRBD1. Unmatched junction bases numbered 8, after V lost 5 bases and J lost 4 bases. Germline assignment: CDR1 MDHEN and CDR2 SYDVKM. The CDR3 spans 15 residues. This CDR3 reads CASSPRGTGSTEAFF. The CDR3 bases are TGTGCCAGCAGTCCGAGAGGGACAGGGAGCACTGAAGCTTTCTTT. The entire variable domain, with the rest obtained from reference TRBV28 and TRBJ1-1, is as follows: DVKVTQSSRYLVKRTGEKVFLECVQDMDHENMFWYRQDPGLGLRLIYFSYDVKMKEKGDIPEGYSVSREKKERFSLILESASTNQTSMYLCASSPRGTGSTEAFFGQGTRLTVV.

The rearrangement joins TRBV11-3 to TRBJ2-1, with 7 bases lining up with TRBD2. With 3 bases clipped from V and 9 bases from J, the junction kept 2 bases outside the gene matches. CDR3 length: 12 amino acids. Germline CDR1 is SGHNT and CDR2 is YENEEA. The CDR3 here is CASSFGEGEQFF. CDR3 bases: TGTGCCAGCAGCTTTGGGGAGGGTGAGCAGTTCTTC. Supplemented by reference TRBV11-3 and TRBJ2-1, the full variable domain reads EAGVVQSPRYKIIEKKQPVAFWCNPISGHNTLYWYLQNLGQGPELLIRYENEEAVDDSQLPKDRFSAERLKGVDSTLKIQPAELGDSAVYLCASSFGEGEQFFGPGTRLTVL.